This T cell receptor (beta chain) was recorded in a study of PD-1 blockade in classical Hodgkin lymphoma. There are 14 residues in the CDR3. CDR1 and CDR2 from the germline V gene are SGHTA and FQGNSA. Trimming shortened V by 6 bases and J by 8 bases, and 16 bases separated the two germline ends. Assay used: immunoSEQ multiplex PCR; TCRdb lists only in-frame clones, some missing. The data show some 28,000 clones, 70% to 90% seen once. All the patients suffered relapse after autologous stem cell transplantation, and brentuximab vedotin exposure differed. Complete response, partial response or progressive disease constituted the best responses recorded.

Sequences were derived from peripheral blood mononuclear cells (PBMCs), sampled before the second cycle of nivolumab. This chain connects TRBV7-2 to TRBJ1-4, with no clear D. This sequence was found in a human donor with classical Hodgkin lymphoma. CDR3 nucleotide sequence: TGTGCCAGCAGGTTCCGTGATGGCGGGGAAAAACTGTTTTTT. It is translated as CASRFRDGGEKLFF. Supplemented by reference TRBV7-2 and TRBJ1-4, the full variable domain reads GAGVSQSPSNKVTEKGKDVELRCDPISGHTALYWYRQSLGQGLEFLIYFQGNSAPDKSGLPSDRFSAERTGGSVSTLTIQRTQQEDSAVYLCASRFRDGGEKLFFGSGTQLSVL.